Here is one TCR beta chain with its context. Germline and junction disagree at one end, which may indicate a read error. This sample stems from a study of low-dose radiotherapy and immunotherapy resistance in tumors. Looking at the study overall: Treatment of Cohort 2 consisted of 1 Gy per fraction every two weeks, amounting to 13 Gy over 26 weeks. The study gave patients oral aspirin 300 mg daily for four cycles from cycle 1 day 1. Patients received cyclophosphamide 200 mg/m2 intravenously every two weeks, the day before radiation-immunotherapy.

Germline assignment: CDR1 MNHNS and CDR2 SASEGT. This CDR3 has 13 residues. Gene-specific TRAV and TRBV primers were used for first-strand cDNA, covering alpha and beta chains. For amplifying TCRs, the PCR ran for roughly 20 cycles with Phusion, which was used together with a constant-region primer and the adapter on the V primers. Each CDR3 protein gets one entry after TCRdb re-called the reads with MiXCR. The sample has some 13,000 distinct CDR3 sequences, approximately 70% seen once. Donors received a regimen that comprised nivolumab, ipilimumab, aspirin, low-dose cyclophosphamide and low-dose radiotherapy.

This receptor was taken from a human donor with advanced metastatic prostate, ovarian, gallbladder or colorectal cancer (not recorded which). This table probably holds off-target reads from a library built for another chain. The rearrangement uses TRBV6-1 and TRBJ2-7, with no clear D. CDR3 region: CASSAQPGYEQYF. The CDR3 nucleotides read TGCGCCAGCAGTGCACAGCCCGGTTACGAGCAGTACTTC.